This TCR beta chain was obtained from a study of blood T cells in healthy people across ages. PCR was performed a second time for about 7 to 11 cycles using a sample-barcoded 5' primer and a J-beta primer mix. Researchers report that a template-switch adaptor with 12 random nucleotides tagged each cDNA molecule. A single record per CDR3 protein comes from TCRdb applying MiXCR to the 5' RACE reads. The sample contains over 600,000 distinct CDR3 sequences, around three fifths of which appear only once. Germline assignment: CDR1 MNHNS and CDR2 SASEGT. The CDR3 loop spans 13 amino acids. Between the trimmed V and J ends, which lost 8 bases and 3 bases, there was a span of 13 bases. The study, taken as a whole, reports: For the donors, CMV status was unknown and possibly confounded expanded clonotype changes. Among long-lived donors, naive CD4+ cells were more numerous and diversity higher than in aged donors.

On this clonotype itself: Its antigen is as yet unknown.

Sequencing was done on a sample of blood. V and J are TRBV6-1 and TRBJ2-5; possible D gene TRBD2, 5 bases. This TCR derives from a man aged 35-49 years in good health. The CDR3 region has the DNA TGTGCCAGCCTCCCCGGGATTGAAGAGACCCAGTACTTC. Amino acids: CASLPGIEETQYF.